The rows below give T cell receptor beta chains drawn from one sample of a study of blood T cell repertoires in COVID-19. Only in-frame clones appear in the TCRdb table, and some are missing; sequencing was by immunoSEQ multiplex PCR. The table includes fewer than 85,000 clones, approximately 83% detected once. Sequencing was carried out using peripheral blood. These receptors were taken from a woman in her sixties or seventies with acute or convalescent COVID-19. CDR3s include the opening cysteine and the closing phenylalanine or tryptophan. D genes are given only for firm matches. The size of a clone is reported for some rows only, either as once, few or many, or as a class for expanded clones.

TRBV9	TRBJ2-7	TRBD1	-	CASSAGTGRQYF	TGTGCCAGCAGCGCCGGGACAGGGCGGCAGTACTTC
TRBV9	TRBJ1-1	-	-	CASSVEDSWTEAFF	TGTGCCAGCAGCGTAGAGGACAGTTGGACTGAAGCTTTCTTT
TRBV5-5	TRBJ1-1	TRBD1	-	CASSGTGRNTEAFF	TGTGCCAGCAGCGGGACAGGGAGGAACACTGAAGCTTTCTTT
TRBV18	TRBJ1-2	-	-	CASSPRRDYGYTF	TGTGCCAGCTCACCAAGGCGGGACTATGGCTACACCTTC
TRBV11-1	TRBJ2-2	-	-	CASSPNSGLKTGELFF	TGTGCCAGCAGTCCTAATTCGGGACTCAAAACCGGGGAGCTGTTTTTT
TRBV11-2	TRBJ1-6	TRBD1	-	CASSVQGANSPLHF	TGTGCCAGCAGCGTACAGGGGGCGAATTCACCCCTCCACTTT
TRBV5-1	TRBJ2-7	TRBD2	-	CASSLGTSGAHEQYF	TGCGCCAGCAGCCTAGGGACTAGCGGGGCGCACGAGCAGTACTTC
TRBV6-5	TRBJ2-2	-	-	CASSYSGSIGGELFF	TGTGCCAGCAGTTACTCCGGGTCTATTGGCGGGGAGCTGTTTTTT
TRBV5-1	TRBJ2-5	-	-	CASSSLGGAGELETQYF	TGCGCCAGCAGCTCCCTTGGGGGCGCAGGGGAGCTGGAGACCCAGTACTTC
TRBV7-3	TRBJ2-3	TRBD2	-	CASSFSGGTFTDTQYF	TGTGCCAGCAGCTTTAGCGGGGGGACCTTCACAGATACGCAGTATTTT
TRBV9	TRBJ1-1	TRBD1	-	CASSVGGTVMNTEAFF	TGTGCCAGCAGCGTAGGAGGGACAGTTATGAACACTGAAGCTTTCTTT
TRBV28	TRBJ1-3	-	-	CASSSPGRASGNTIYF	TGTGCCAGCAGTTCCCCAGGCAGGGCTTCTGGAAACACCATATATTTT
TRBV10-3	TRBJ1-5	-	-	CAIRQTGSNQPQHF	TGTGCCATCAGGCAGACAGGTAGCAATCAGCCCCAGCATTTT
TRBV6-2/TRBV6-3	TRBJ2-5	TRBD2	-	CASSYELAGAETQYF	TGTGCCAGCAGTTACGAACTAGCGGGGGCAGAGACCCAGTACTTC
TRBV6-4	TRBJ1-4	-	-	CASSATAATNEKLFF	TGTGCCAGCAGTGCCACAGCCGCAACTAATGAAAAACTGTTTTTT
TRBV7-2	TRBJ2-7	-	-	CASSDRRYSYEQYF	TGTGCCAGCAGTGACAGGCGCTACTCCTACGAGCAGTACTTC
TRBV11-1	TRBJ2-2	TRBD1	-	CASSDPTGTGTGELFF	TGTGCCAGCAGCGACCCTACAGGGACAGGGACCGGGGAGCTGTTTTTT
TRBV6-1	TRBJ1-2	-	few	CASSEGPGIYGYTF	TGTGCCAGCAGTGAAGGGCCAGGGATCTATGGCTACACCTTC
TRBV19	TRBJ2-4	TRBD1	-	CASSVTGTGAAKNIQYF	TGTGCCAGTAGTGTAACCGGGACAGGGGCGGCCAAAAACATTCAGTACTTC
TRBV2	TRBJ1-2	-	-	CASRQTDYGYTF	TGTGCCAGCCGACAGACAGACTATGGCTACACCTTC
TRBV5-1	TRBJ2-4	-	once	CASSVDRNIQYF	TGCGCCAGCAGCGTCGACAGAAACATTCAGTACTTC
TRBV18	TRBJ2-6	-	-	CASSPTDSGANVLTF	TGTGCCAGCTCACCGACAGACTCTGGGGCCAACGTCCTGACTTTC
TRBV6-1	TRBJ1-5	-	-	CASSEAGLPQHF	TGTGCCAGCAGTGAAGCCGGTCTGCCCCAGCATTTT
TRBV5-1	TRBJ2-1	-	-	CASSLDGLRGEQFF	TGCGCCAGCAGCTTGGACGGACTCCGAGGTGAGCAGTTCTTC
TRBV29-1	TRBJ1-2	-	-	CSVETEGYGYTF	TGCAGCGTTGAGACGGAGGGCTATGGCTACACCTTC
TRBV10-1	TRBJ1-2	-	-	CASSRAGSYGYTF	TGTGCCAGCAGTCGGGCCGGGAGCTATGGCTACACCTTC
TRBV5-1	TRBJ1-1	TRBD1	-	CASSHGGGLGTEAFF	TGCGCCAGCAGCCACGGAGGGGGCCTCGGAACTGAAGCTTTCTTT
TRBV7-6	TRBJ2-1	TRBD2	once	CASSFQRGGSYEQFF	TGTGCCAGCAGCTTCCAGCGGGGGGGCAGTTATGAGCAGTTCTTC
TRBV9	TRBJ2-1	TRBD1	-	CASSVGQAAYNEQFF	TGTGCCAGCAGCGTCGGACAGGCGGCCTACAATGAGCAGTTCTTC
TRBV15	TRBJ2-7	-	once	CATSIGTQSSYEQYF	TGTGCCACCAGCATTGGGACTCAGAGCTCCTACGAGCAGTACTTC
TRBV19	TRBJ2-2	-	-	CASSINRAGELFF	TGTGCCAGTAGTATTAACAGGGCCGGGGAGCTGTTTTTT
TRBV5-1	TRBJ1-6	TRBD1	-	CASSPGTVSGRTGSSPLHF	TGCGCCAGCAGCCCTGGGACAGTCTCCGGACGAACGGGGAGTTCACCCCTCCACTTT
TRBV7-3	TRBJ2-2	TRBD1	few	CASSLYFFGQGNTGELFF	TGTGCCAGCAGCTTATACTTTTTTGGACAGGGGAACACCGGGGAGCTGTTTTTT
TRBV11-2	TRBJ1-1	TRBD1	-	CASSSPGQGRNTEAFF	TGTGCCAGCAGCTCCCCCGGACAGGGGAGGAACACTGAAGCTTTCTTT
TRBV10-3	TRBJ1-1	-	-	CAISGTSGGDTEAFF	TGTGCCATCAGTGGCACCAGCGGGGGGGACACTGAAGCTTTCTTT
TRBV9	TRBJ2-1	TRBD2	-	CASSVEGDPSGAYNEQFF	TGTGCCAGCAGCGTAGAAGGGGACCCTAGCGGCGCCTACAATGAGCAGTTCTTC
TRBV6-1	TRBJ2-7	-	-	CASSERTGSNPEQYF	TGTGCCAGCAGTGAAAGAACAGGTAGTAATCCCGAGCAGTACTTC
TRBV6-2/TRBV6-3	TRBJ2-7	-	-	CASSLQGPFFYEQYF	TGTGCCAGCAGCCTACAGGGCCCCTTCTTCTACGAGCAGTACTTC
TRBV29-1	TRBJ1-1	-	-	CSARVETNTEAFF	TGCAGCGCTCGGGTAGAGACGAACACTGAAGCTTTCTTT
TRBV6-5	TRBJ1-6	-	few	CASSRDRQNSPLHF	TGTGCCAGCAGTAGAGACAGGCAAAATTCACCCCTCCACTTT
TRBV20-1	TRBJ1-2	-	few	CSARSQASYTF	TGCAGTGCTAGATCGCAGGCGAGCTACACCTTC
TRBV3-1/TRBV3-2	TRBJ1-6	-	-	CASSQNLSPLHF	TGTGCCAGCAGTCAGAACCTTTCACCCCTCCACTTT
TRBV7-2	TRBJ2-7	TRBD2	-	CASSSRSGGAYEQYF	TGTGCCAGCAGCTCTAGAAGCGGGGGGGCGTACGAGCAGTACTTC
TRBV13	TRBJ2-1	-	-	CASSRPGSYNEQFF	TGTGCCAGCAGCCGTCCGGGGTCCTACAATGAGCAGTTCTTC
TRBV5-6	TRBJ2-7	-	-	CASAQGRTYEQYF	TGTGCCAGCGCCCAGGGGCGCACCTACGAGCAGTACTTC
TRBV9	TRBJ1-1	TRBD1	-	CASSVIDRDYTEAFF	TGTGCCAGCAGCGTTATCGACAGGGACTACACTGAAGCTTTCTTT
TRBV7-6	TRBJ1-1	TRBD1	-	CASSSRQGMNTEAFF	TGTGCCAGCAGCTCGCGACAGGGAATGAACACTGAAGCTTTCTTT
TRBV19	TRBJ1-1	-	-	CASSPDRLNTEAFF	TGTGCCAGTAGTCCCGACAGGCTTAACACTGAAGCTTTCTTT
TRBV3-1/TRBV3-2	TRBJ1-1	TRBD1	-	CASSLQGGAEAFF	TGTGCCAGCAGCTTACAGGGGGGAGCTGAAGCTTTCTTT
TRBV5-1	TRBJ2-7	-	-	CASSLVEAEQYF	TGCGCCAGCAGCTTGGTCGAAGCCGAGCAGTACTTC
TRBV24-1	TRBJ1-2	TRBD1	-	CAARGPGYTF	TGTGCCGCCAGGGGGCCTGGCTACACCTTC
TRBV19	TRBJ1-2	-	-	CASTSSGGRYGYTF	TGTGCCAGTACTTCGTCCGGGGGTCGGTATGGCTACACCTTC
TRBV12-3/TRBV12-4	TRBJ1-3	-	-	CASSPPGGNTIYF	TGTGCCAGCAGTCCGCCGGGAGGAAACACCATATATTTT
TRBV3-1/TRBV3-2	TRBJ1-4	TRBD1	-	CASSQGQGTANEKLFF	TGTGCCAGCAGCCAAGGACAGGGGACGGCTAATGAAAAACTGTTTTTT
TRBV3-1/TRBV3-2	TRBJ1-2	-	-	CASSQPGEYGYTF	TGTGCCAGCAGCCAGCCAGGGGAATATGGCTACACCTTC